The 26 T cell receptor beta chains listed next were all sequenced from one sample in a study of metastatic and nonmetastatic thyroid tumors. No patient received treatment before thyroid surgery. Through MiXCR, TCRdb re-clonotyped the PCR reads. This sample has around 13,000 clones; 30% to 40% occur once, and the top ten carry roughly an eighth. The sample consisted of tumor tissue. The receptors were sampled from a male donor with papillary thyroid cancer or a benign thyroid nodule (not recorded which). Some clones in this sample may be carry-over from other donors' samples.

The chain combines TRBV5-1 with TRBJ1-1, with a weak D call TRBD1 (5 bases). Per germline, CDR1 SGHRS and CDR2 YFSETQ. Trimming took 2 bases from V and 10 from J, leaving 12 bases between them. The length of the CDR3 is 12 residues. The CDR3 DNA reads TGCGCCAGCAGCTTAGTCCCAGGGAGAGCTTTCTTT. It codes for CASSLVPGRAFF. Variable domain in full (rest from reference TRBV5-1 and TRBJ1-1): KAGVTQTPRYLIKTRGQQVTLSCSPISGHRSVSWYQQTPGQGLQFLFEYFSETQRNKGNFPGRFSGRQFSNSRSEMNVSTLELGDSALYLCASSLVPGRAFFGQGTRLTVV.

This clone was detected a few times. The chain has TRBV19 and TRBJ1-2; D uncertain. Germline lookup yields CDR1 LNHDA and CDR2 SQIVND (reference sequence). V dropped 5 bases and J dropped 2 bases, with 6 bases sitting between them. The CDR3 length is 12 residues. The CDR3 sequence: CASSRRNYGYTF. CDR3 coding DNA: TGTGCCAGTAGTCGACGCAACTATGGCTACACCTTC.

This clone ranks as medium-sized (0.01 to 0.1%). The genes are TRBV28 and TRBJ2-2; a possible D gene is TRBD1 (5 bases). This CDR3 region has 17 residues. V dropped 6 bases and J dropped 1 base, with 18 bases sitting between them. Germline V gene data show CDR1 as MDHEN and CDR2 as SYDVKM. CDR3 coding DNA: TGTGCCAGCAGCCCAGGGCGTACAGAATGGAACACCGGGGAGCTGTTTTTT. Its translation is CASSPGRTEWNTGELFF.

This clone occurred a few times. The V and J genes are TRBV24-1 and TRBJ2-1, with TRBD2 identical over 11 bases. The V segment lost 4 bases and the J segment 4 bases; nucleotides outside the gene matches: 8. The germline V gene has CDR1 KGHDR and CDR2 SFDVKD. The CDR3 length is 17 residues. The CDR3: CATSDKITSGRYNEQFF. The DNA of the CDR3 is TGTGCCACCAGTGACAAAATCACTAGCGGGAGATACAATGAGCAGTTCTTC.

In its sample, this clone was seen a few times. The chain recombines TRBV12-3 or TRBV12-4 with TRBJ1-6, with unresolved D. The ends were cut back, 2 bases at V and 7 bases at J, with 9 bases in the middle. The CDR3 is 14 amino acids. CDR3 loop: CASSLLGRNSPLHF. The CDR3, as DNA: TGTGCCAGCAGTTTACTAGGACGAAATTCACCCCTCCACTTT.

In this sample, this clone turned up a few times. The chain links TRBV6-5 to TRBJ1-2; the D gene is possibly TRBD1 (6 bases). This CDR3 has 14 amino acids. Germline V lookup: CDR1 MNHEY, CDR2 SVGAGI. The ends were cut back, 0 bases at V and 4 bases at J, with 9 bases in the middle. The DNA of the CDR3 is TGTGCCAGCAGTTACTCAGGGACATTCTATGGCTACACCTTC. The encoded protein is CASSYSGTFYGYTF.

This clone is deemed medium-sized. J is TRBJ2-1 and V is TRBV6-1; D is possibly TRBD2 (6 bases). CDR1 is MNHNS and CDR2 is SASEGT in the germline V gene. The CDR3 runs 15 residues. V dropped 6 bases and J dropped 0 bases, with 12 bases sitting between them. The CDR3 DNA follows: TGTGCCAGCAGGGACTACTCGAACTCCTACAATGAGCAGTTCTTC. Its translation: CASRDYSNSYNEQFF.

The chain joins TRBV29-1 to TRBJ2-5; the D gene could be TRBD1 or TRBD2 (5 bases each). The CDR3 contains 12 residues. Germline V gives CDR1 SQVTM, CDR2 ANQGSEA. V gave up 3 bases and J gave up 7 bases, with 12 bases separating them. CDR3 bases: TGCAGCGTTGAGTTTGCGAGGGGGACCCAGTACTTC. It yields the protein CSVEFARGTQYF.

The rearrangement links TRBV3-1 to TRBJ1-5; D call uncertain. The V gene's germline CDR1 is LGHDT and CDR2 YNNKEL (reference sequence). V lost 1 base, J lost 4 bases, and 11 bases lay in between. The CDR3 is 15 residues long. CDR3 sequence: CASSQGQVGNQPQHF. DNA of the CDR3: TGTGCCAGCAGCCAAGGGCAGGTTGGTAATCAGCCCCAGCATTTT.

This clone showed up just a few times. One junction end does not reproduce the germline sequence, and a read error may be involved. J is TRBJ2-3 and V is TRBV6-2 or TRBV6-3; possibly TRBD1 or TRBD2 for D (6 bases each). The CDR3 length is 18 residues. Germline lookup yields CDR1 MNHEY and CDR2 SVGEGT. CDR3 nucleotides: TGTGCCAGCGGTTACTCGGTGGGGGCTGAGCGGGGCACAGATACGCAGTATTTT. Its protein product is CASGYSVGAERGTDTQYF.

The rearrangement uses TRBV20-1 and TRBJ2-2; 12 bases line up with TRBD2. The trim removed 0 bases at V and 7 bases at J, leaving 9 bases unmatched. The CDR3 has 17 residues. Germline assignment: CDR1 DFQATT and CDR2 SNEGSKA (reference sequence). The CDR3 coding sequence is TGCAGTGCTAGAGACCAGTCTAGCGGGAGGGCCTTCGGGGAGCTGTTTTTT. The encoded protein is CSARDQSSGRAFGELFF.

Only a few counts were recorded for this clone. This rearrangement joins TRBV11-1 to TRBJ2-5, with unresolved D. Trimming left V 3 bases short and J 4 bases short, with 18 bases between. The CDR3 runs 16 residues. Germline lookup yields CDR1 SGHAT and CDR2 FQDESV (reference sequence). The CDR3 region has the DNA TGTGCCAGCAGCTTTGGGGTTACCTCCTCAGGAGAGACCCAGTACTTC. It specifies CASSFGVTSSGETQYF.

The J gene is TRBJ1-6, the V gene TRBV5-1; D uncertain. The germline V and J ends were trimmed by 2 bases and 7 bases, with 7 bases remaining between them. The CDR3 has 13 residues. Per the germline V gene, CDR1 is SGHRS and CDR2 is YFSETQ. In DNA, the CDR3 is TGCGCCAGCAGCTTTACGGGGAATTCACCCCTCCACTTT. This translates into CASSFTGNSPLHF.

This clone came up many times. The V and J genes are TRBV27 and TRBJ2-1, with D possibly matching TRBD2 (6 bases). Per the germline V gene, CDR1 is MNHEY and CDR2 is SMNVEV (reference sequence). The CDR3 runs to 13 residues. Deletions cut 5 bases from V and 9 bases from J, with 14 bases between. Written as DNA, the CDR3 is TGTGCCAGCAGTCTTGGGGGGTTTGGTGAGCAGTTCTTC. The encoded protein is CASSLGGFGEQFF.

The rearrangement links TRBV7-2 to TRBJ1-2; 10 bases are a match to TRBD1. Trimming cost V 3 bases and J 1 base; bases outside gene matches: 2. The CDR3 is 15 amino acids. The germline V gene has CDR1 SGHTA and CDR2 FQGNSA. The DNA of the CDR3 is TGTGCCAGCAGCTTGGACAGGGGGATTAACTATGGCTACACCTTC. The encoded protein is CASSLDRGINYGYTF.

V usage is TRBV6-2 or TRBV6-3 and J usage is TRBJ2-3; a weak D match, TRBD1 (5 bases). The CDR3 length is 14 residues. Germline assignment: CDR1 MNHEY and CDR2 SVGEGT. Trimming took 0 bases from V and 7 from J, leaving 11 bases between them. CDR3 loop: CASSYSRQPNTQYF. The CDR3 coding sequence is TGTGCCAGCAGTTACTCGAGACAGCCTAATACGCAGTATTTT.

This clone qualifies as medium-sized. The CDR3, as DNA: TGTGCCAGCAGTCCCTCCAATTGGGGGGCTTTTGGCTACACCTTC. Translation: CASSPSNWGAFGYTF. The chain joins TRBV28 to TRBJ1-2, with D maybe TRBD1 (6 bases). Germline V gene lookup returns CDR1 MDHEN and CDR2 SYDVKM. V shed 5 bases and J shed 7 bases, with 20 bases lying between them. The CDR3 length is 15 residues.

The V gene is TRBV7-8, the J gene TRBJ2-2; D ambiguous. Germline V gene data show CDR1 as SGHVS and CDR2 as FQNEAQ. V lost 10 bases and J 2 bases, leaving 14 bases between the germline ends. The CDR3 length is 14 residues. Here the CDR3 reads CATIPAGNTGELFF. As DNA, the CDR3 is TGTGCCACGATACCCGCCGGTAACACCGGGGAGCTGTTTTTT.

To note about this clone: One junction end disagrees with the germline gene, perhaps due to a read error. J is TRBJ2-1 and V is TRBV11-3, with TRBD1 identical over 9 bases. Looked up from germline, CDR1 is SGHNT and CDR2 is YENEEA. This CDR3 is 13 amino acids long. The CDR3 sequence: CASSYTTGQGLFF. CDR3 sequence (DNA): TGTGCCAGTAGCTACACCACGGGACAGGGTTTGTTCTTC.

This rearrangement joins TRBV27 to TRBJ1-1; D gene unclear. The CDR3 is made up of 13 amino acids. Germline CDR1 and CDR2: MNHEY and SMNVEV (reference sequence). Trimming removed 4 bases from V and 5 bases from J, with 11 bases in between. CDR3 nucleotides: TGTGCCAGCAGTTCCTGGGCTAGGACTGAAGCTTTCTTT. Amino acid sequence: CASSSWARTEAFF.

This clone is categorized as medium-sized. This sequence joins TRBV25-1 and TRBJ2-1; D is ambiguous. Germline V gives CDR1 MGHDK, CDR2 SYGVNS. The V end lost 3 bases, the J end lost 0 bases, and 6 bases lay between the germline ends. The CDR3 spans 14 residues. CDR3 bases: TGTGCCAGCAGTGAGTCTCGCTCCTACAATGAGCAGTTCTTC. This translates into CASSESRSYNEQFF. Supplemented by reference TRBV25-1 and TRBJ2-1, the full variable domain reads EADIYQTPRYLVIGTGKKITLECSQTMGHDKMYWYQQDPGMELHLIHYSYGVNSTEKGDLSSESTVSRIRTEHFPLTLESARPSHTSQYLCASSESRSYNEQFFGPGTRLTVL.

V and J are TRBV5-1 and TRBJ1-1; D call uncertain. This CDR3 is 14 amino acids long. Trimming cost V 3 bases and J 5 bases, with 14 bases left between them. The germline V gene has CDR1 SGHRS and CDR2 YFSETQ. CDR3 sequence reads: CASSSSGYGTEAFF. CDR3 nucleotides: TGCGCCAGCAGCTCCTCCGGCTACGGAACTGAAGCTTTCTTT. Variable domain in full (rest from reference TRBV5-1 and TRBJ1-1): KAGVTQTPRYLIKTRGQQVTLSCSPISGHRSVSWYQQTPGQGLQFLFEYFSETQRNKGNFPGRFSGRQFSNSRSEMNVSTLELGDSALYLCASSSSGYGTEAFFGQGTRLTVV.

The V gene is TRBV6-1, the J gene TRBJ2-7; D possibly corresponds to TRBD1 (5 bases). This CDR3 comprises 15 residues. V lost 4 bases to trimming and J lost 0 bases, with 13 bases between them. In germline, CDR1 is MNHNS, CDR2 SASEGT. CDR3 amino acids: CASSVQVIASYEQYF. The CDR3 DNA reads TGTGCCAGCAGTGTACAGGTTATTGCCTCCTACGAGCAGTACTTC.

This chain connects TRBV20-1 to TRBJ2-2; no reliable D call. Germline CDR1 reads DFQATT; CDR2 reads SNEGSKA (reference sequence). The CDR3 sequence is 13 residues long. The ends were cut back, 2 bases at V and 1 base at J, with 5 bases in the middle. CDR3 protein: CSARLGNTGELFF. The CDR3 nucleotides read TGCAGTGCTAGATTAGGGAACACCGGGGAGCTGTTTTTT.

V is TRBV5-1 and J is TRBJ1-3, with no clear D. The germline CDR1 and CDR2 sequences are SGHRS and YFSETQ. V gave up 1 base and J gave up 2 bases, with 10 bases separating them. The CDR3 loop spans 15 amino acids. This CDR3 is CASSLLGLAGNTIYF. As DNA, the CDR3 is TGCGCCAGCAGCTTGCTGGGTCTTGCTGGAAACACCATATATTTT.

This clone is medium-sized. J is TRBJ2-3 and V is TRBV20-1; D gene ambiguous. Germline CDR1 DFQATT, CDR2 SNEGSKA (reference sequence). This CDR3 contains 11 residues. V lost 3 bases and J 8 bases, leaving 9 bases between the germline ends. CDR3 sequence (DNA): TGCAGTGCTAGTCCAGAGAGTACGCAGTATTTT. It yields the protein CSASPESTQYF.